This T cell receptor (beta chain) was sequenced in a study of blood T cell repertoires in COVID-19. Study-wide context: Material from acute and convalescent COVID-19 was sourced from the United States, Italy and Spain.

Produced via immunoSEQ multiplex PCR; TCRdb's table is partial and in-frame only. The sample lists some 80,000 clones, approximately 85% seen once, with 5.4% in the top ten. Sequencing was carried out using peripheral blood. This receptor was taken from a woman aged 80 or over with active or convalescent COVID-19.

CDR3 residues: CASSYLSEQFF. The CDR3 region has the DNA TGTGCCAGCAGTTACTTATCTGAGCAGTTCTTC. The chain employs TRBV6-6 and TRBJ2-1; unclear D gene. This CDR3 is 11 amino acids long. Looked up from germline, CDR1 is MNHNY and CDR2 is SVGAGI (reference sequence). Trimming stripped 1 base from V and 9 bases from J, with 4 bases between.